This T cell receptor beta chain came from a study of cytomegalovirus exposure and HLA in healthy donors. Across the whole study: Unique TCRs numbering roughly 85 million, obtained from HLA-typed donors, made up an early data release.

With respect to this clone: Its antigen is not known.

Primers included in the PCR were 60 Vbeta and 13 Jbeta primers. Only in-frame clones appear in the TCRdb table, and some are missing; sequencing was by immunoSEQ multiplex PCR. The sample table includes 130,000 or so clones. Whole-study findings and limits: CMV antigen specificity of three CMV-associated chains was confirmed in vitro. The authors later found TCR association rates varying by HLA locus, with DRB1 most and HLA-C fewest. Some highly shared sequence variants likely arose as a pipeline artifact.

The sample taken for sequencing was PBMCs. The clonotype was recovered from a man aged 18 to 30 in good health and CMV-seronegative.

The CDR3 loop reads CASSMDIARPEAFF. In nucleotides, the CDR3 is TGTGCCAGTAGTATGGACATAGCCCGACCTGAAGCTTTCTTT. J is TRBJ1-1 and V is TRBV19, with D maybe TRBD1 (5 bases). V was cut by 3 bases and J by 6 bases, with 14 bases left in between. CDR3 length: 14 residues. CDR1 is LNHDA, CDR2 SQIVND, per germline (reference sequence).